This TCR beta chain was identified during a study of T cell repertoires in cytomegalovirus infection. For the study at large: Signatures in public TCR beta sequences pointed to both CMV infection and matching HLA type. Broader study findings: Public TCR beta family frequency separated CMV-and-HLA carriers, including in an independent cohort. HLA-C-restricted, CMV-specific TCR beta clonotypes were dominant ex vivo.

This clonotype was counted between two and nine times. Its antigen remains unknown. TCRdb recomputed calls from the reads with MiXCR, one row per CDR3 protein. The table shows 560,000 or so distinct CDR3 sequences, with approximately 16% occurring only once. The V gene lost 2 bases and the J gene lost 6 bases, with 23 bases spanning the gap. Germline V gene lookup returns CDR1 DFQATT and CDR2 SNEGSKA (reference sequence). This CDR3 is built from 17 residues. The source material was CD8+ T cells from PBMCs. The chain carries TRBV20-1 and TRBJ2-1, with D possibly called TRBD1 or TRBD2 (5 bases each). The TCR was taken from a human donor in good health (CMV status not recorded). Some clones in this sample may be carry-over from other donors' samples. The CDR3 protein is CSARNLGYGPGANEQFF. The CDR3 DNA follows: TGCAGTGCTAGAAACCTGGGGTATGGCCCCGGGGCCAATGAGCAGTTCTTC.